This passage covers 25 T cell receptor beta chains from one sample sequenced in a study of EBV T-cell therapy then PD-1 blockade in nasopharyngeal carcinoma. Treatment described: AdE1-LMPpoly-expanded autologous EBV-specific T-cell therapy followed by anti-PD-1 nivolumab. This table comes from immunoSEQ multiplex PCR, and its TCRdb copy is limited to in-frame clones, with some not included. The sample consists of under 25,000 clones, approximately 81% of them appearing once. Their antigens remain unidentified. Material: CD8+ T cells from blood, obtained around day 35 from a patient whose treatment included autologous EBV-specific T cells and nivolumab. Receptor source: a middle-aged man with nasopharyngeal carcinoma.

The J gene is TRBJ2-7, the V gene TRBV2; TRBD1 might be the D (6 bases). The V and J ends lost 6 bases and 6 bases respectively, with 12 bases between them. CDR1 and CDR2 (germline): SNHLY, FYNNEI. The CDR3 totals 12 residues. DNA of the CDR3: TGTGCCAGCAGCCAACAGGGAAGCGAGCAGTACTTC. It is translated as CASSQQGSEQYF. Full variable domain (missing parts from reference TRBV2 and TRBJ2-7): EPEVTQTPSHQVTQMGQEVILRCVPISNHLYFYWYRQILGQKVEFLVSFYNNEISEKSEIFDDQFSVERPDGSNFTLKIRSTKLEDSAMYFCASSQQGSEQYFGPGTRLTVT.

The CDR3 DNA follows: TGTGCTAGTGCTGGGGGAGGCAATGAGCAGTTCTTC. Amino acids: CASAGGGNEQFF. The chain employs TRBV12-5 and TRBJ2-1, with D possibly TRBD2 on 6 matching bases. Germline loops: CDR1 LGHNT, CDR2 FRNRAP. The CDR3 runs to 12 residues. Trimming left V 7 bases short and J 6 bases short, with 10 bases between.

This clone is medium-sized (0.01 to 0.1%). The chain is built from TRBV7-2 and TRBJ2-1; a possible D gene is TRBD2 (5 bases). Trimming stripped 1 base from V and 0 bases from J, with 7 bases between. CDR1 SGHTA and CDR2 FQGNSA come from the germline V gene. The CDR3 is 15 residues long. The CDR3 sequence: CASSLEGASYNEQFF. In DNA, the CDR3 is TGTGCCAGCAGCTTAGAGGGAGCCTCCTACAATGAGCAGTTCTTC.

This clone appeared once. The CDR3 coding sequence is TGTGCCTCTCCCGGACCTTTTGAAAAACTGTTTTTT. It is translated as CASPGPFEKLFF. The V and J genes are TRBV30 and TRBJ1-4; unclear D gene. The length of the CDR3 is 12 residues. Trimming shortened V by 7 bases and J by 7 bases, and 13 bases separated the two germline ends. The germline CDR1 and CDR2 sequences are GTSNPN and SVGIG (reference sequence).

The rearrangement uses TRBV5-1 and TRBJ2-7, with D hard to call. CDR1 SGHRS and CDR2 YFSETQ come from the germline V gene. V lost 0 bases to trimming and J lost 0 bases, with 7 bases between them. This CDR3 is 14 amino acids long. The CDR3 is CASSLGDTSYEQYF. CDR3 nucleotides: TGCGCCAGCAGCTTGGGAGACACCTCCTACGAGCAGTACTTC.

Only a few counts were recorded for this clone. The chain joins TRBV27 to TRBJ2-3; 11 bases map to TRBD2. With V trimmed by 4 bases and J by 2 bases, 8 bases remained unmatched. The CDR3 is made up of 17 amino acids. In germline, CDR1 is MNHEY, CDR2 SMNVEV (reference sequence). In nucleotides, the CDR3 is TGTGCCAGCAGTTACCTAACTAGCGGGGGTTACACAGATACGCAGTATTTT. It yields the protein CASSYLTSGGYTDTQYF.

The chain employs TRBV2 and TRBJ1-2, with a weak D call TRBD1 (6 bases). The germline V gene encodes CDR1 SNHLY and CDR2 FYNNEI. CDR3 size: 14 residues. V lost 5 bases, J lost 6 bases, and 16 bases lay in between. DNA for the CDR3: TGTGCCAGCAGTTCCGAACGGGGGGCGGATGGCTACACCTTC. Amino acids: CASSSERGADGYTF. Combining the CDR3 with reference TRBV2 and TRBJ1-2 gives the whole variable domain EPEVTQTPSHQVTQMGQEVILRCVPISNHLYFYWYRQILGQKVEFLVSFYNNEISEKSEIFDDQFSVERPDGSNFTLKIRSTKLEDSAMYFCASSSERGADGYTFGSGTRLTVV.

The chain combines TRBV6-5 with TRBJ1-1, with 8 positions matching TRBD1. This CDR3 comprises 13 residues. Per germline, CDR1 MNHEY and CDR2 SVGAGI. V gave up 6 bases and J gave up 5 bases; unmatched junction bases: 5. The CDR3 is CASSHRGGTEAFF. CDR3 nucleotide sequence: TGTGCCAGCAGCCACAGGGGGGGAACTGAAGCTTTCTTT.

The V and J genes are TRBV9 and TRBJ1-1, with unresolved D. Trimming took 1 base from V and 6 from J, leaving 4 bases between them. The CDR3 runs 11 residues. The germline V gene encodes CDR1 SGDLS and CDR2 YYNGEE. The DNA of the CDR3 is TGTGCCAGCAGCGTAACCTCTGAAGCTTTCTTT. Its protein product is CASSVTSEAFF.

The rearrangement joins TRBV7-8 to TRBJ1-1, with 9 bases aligning to TRBD1. Trimming removed 1 base from V and 11 bases from J; junction bases left unmatched: 11. Germline-derived CDR1 and CDR2 are SGHVS and FQNEAQ. This CDR3 is 15 amino acids long. The CDR3 region is CASSLVQGRDRVAFF. CDR3 sequence (DNA): TGTGCCAGCAGCTTAGTTCAGGGTCGGGACAGGGTTGCTTTCTTT.

This chain uses TRBV27 with TRBJ2-1, with D tentatively TRBD1 (6 bases). The germline V and J ends were trimmed by 3 bases and 3 bases, with 9 bases remaining between them. Per the germline V gene, CDR1 is MNHEY and CDR2 is SMNVEV (reference sequence). The CDR3 spans 14 residues. CDR3 DNA: TGTGCCAGCAGTTTCCGGACAGACTACAATGAGCAGTTCTTC. Its translation: CASSFRTDYNEQFF.

V gene TRBV5-1 combines with J gene TRBJ2-3; a possible D gene is TRBD2 (5 bases). Trimming left V 6 bases short and J 4 bases short, with 12 bases between. CDR1 and CDR2 from the germline V gene are SGHRS and YFSETQ. The CDR3 length is 13 residues. The CDR3: CASTTSRADTQYF. The DNA for the CDR3 is TGCGCCAGCACAACTAGTCGTGCAGATACGCAGTATTTT.

V usage is TRBV19 and J usage is TRBJ2-1, with D perhaps matching TRBD2 (5 bases). The CDR3 consists of 16 residues. V lost 7 bases and J 4 bases, leaving 20 bases between the germline ends. Germline V lookup: CDR1 LNHDA, CDR2 SQIVND (reference sequence). CDR3 region: CASTTLTVRGYNEQFF. CDR3 nucleotide sequence: TGTGCCAGTACCACCCTGACCGTTCGGGGTTACAATGAGCAGTTCTTC.

This clone was detected only a few times. This chain uses TRBV6-4 with TRBJ1-5; D not certain. Trimming took 3 bases from V and 1 from J, leaving 4 bases between them. This CDR3 comprises 13 residues. Germline V gene lookup returns CDR1 MRHNA and CDR2 SNTAGT. Written as DNA, the CDR3 is TGTGCCAGCAGTGAGGGGAGCAATCAGCCCCAGCATTTT. This codes for CASSEGSNQPQHF.

This clone was recorded once. This sequence joins TRBV6-2 or TRBV6-3 and TRBJ1-2; 9 bases agree with TRBD1. The CDR3 has 15 residues. With 2 bases clipped from V and 4 bases from J, the junction kept 5 bases outside the gene matches. Germline CDR1 reads MNHEY; CDR2 reads SVGEGT. CDR3 loop: CASSYDRGYVYGYTF. CDR3 bases: TGTGCCAGCAGTTACGACAGGGGGTACGTCTATGGCTACACCTTC.

The chain couples TRBV18 to TRBJ2-3; TRBD2 matches 7 bases. Looked up from germline, CDR1 is KGHSH and CDR2 is LQKENI. J was trimmed by 5 bases and V by 6 bases; bases with no gene match: 8. The CDR3 contains 14 residues. The CDR3 DNA sequence: TGTGCCAGCTCTTTGGACCCGGGGGGAGATACGCAGTATTTT. Protein: CASSLDPGGDTQYF. Using reference TRBV18 and TRBJ2-3 for the parts outside the CDR3, the full variable domain is NAGVMQNPRHLVRRRGQEARLRCSPMKGHSHVYWYRQLPEEGLKFMVYLQKENIIDESGMPKERFSAEFPKEGPSILRIQQVVRGDSAAYFCASSLDPGGDTQYFGPGTRLTVL.

This chain uses TRBV6-2 or TRBV6-3 with TRBJ2-5, with D maybe TRBD2 (6 bases). Germline CDR1 is MNHEY and CDR2 is SVGEGT. The CDR3 length is 13 residues. V gave up 5 bases and J gave up 2 bases, with 9 bases separating them. CDR3 DNA: TGTGCCAGCAGTGGGACTGAGCAAGAGACCCAGTACTTC. Protein sequence: CASSGTEQETQYF.

This rearrangement joins TRBV7-9 to TRBJ2-1; 10 nucleotides align to TRBD1. Germline-derived CDR1 and CDR2 are SEHNR and FQNEAQ (reference sequence). The CDR3 contains 17 residues. V was pared by 5 bases and J by 8 bases, with 15 bases of the junction left unmatched. The CDR3 sequence is CASSPRPGQGLTYEQFF. As DNA, the CDR3 is TGTGCCAGCAGCCCACGTCCGGGACAGGGGCTTACCTATGAGCAGTTCTTC.

In DNA form, the CDR3 reads TGTGCCAGCAGTGAAGCGGGGGAGGGGGCCGGAAACACCATATATTTT. Translated, it gives CASSEAGEGAGNTIYF. V usage is TRBV6-1 and J usage is TRBJ1-3; TRBD1 matches 7 bases. V was clipped by 0 bases and J by 4 bases; unmatched bases: 6. Germline V lookup: CDR1 MNHNS, CDR2 SASEGT. The CDR3 extends over 16 amino acids.

The genes are TRBV6-2 or TRBV6-3 and TRBJ2-7; the D gene could be TRBD1 or TRBD2 (5 bases each). Germline V gene sequence: CDR1 MNHEY, CDR2 SVGEGT. This CDR3 region has 14 residues. V gave up 5 bases and J gave up 5 bases, with 16 bases separating them. CDR3 loop: CASSRPGQADEQYF. DNA of the CDR3: TGTGCCAGCAGTCGGCCGGGGCAGGCGGACGAGCAGTACTTC.

V usage is TRBV5-6 and J usage is TRBJ1-2; 7 bases map to TRBD1. The V and J ends lost 0 bases and 4 bases, in that order; junction bases with no gene match: 6. This CDR3 comprises 15 residues. Looked up from germline, CDR1 is SGHDT and CDR2 is YYEEEE. This chain's CDR3 is CASSLVGDRAYGYTF. The CDR3 DNA reads TGTGCCAGCAGCTTGGTAGGAGACAGGGCCTATGGCTACACCTTC.

This chain joins TRBV3-1 (or the pseudogene TRBV3-2) and TRBJ2-7; D might be TRBD2 (5 bases). Trimming left V 4 bases short and J 9 bases short, with 10 bases between. The CDR3 sequence is 11 residues long. CDR1 LGHDT and CDR2 YNNKEL come from the germline V gene (reference sequence). The CDR3 sequence: CASSPKDWQYF. As DNA, the CDR3 is TGTGCCAGCAGCCCAAAGGACTGGCAGTACTTC.

V usage is TRBV7-9 and J usage is TRBJ1-1; no definite D call. CDR3 size: 11 residues. Trimming pared 8 bases from V and 4 bases from J, leaving 8 bases between. Germline V lookup: CDR1 SEHNR, CDR2 FQNEAQ (reference sequence). CDR3 residues: CASDKATEAFF. The CDR3 DNA is TGTGCCAGCGATAAGGCCACTGAAGCTTTCTTT.

V gene TRBV6-1 combines with J gene TRBJ2-7; 9 nucleotides line up with TRBD1. V was pared by 2 bases and J by 0 bases, with 2 bases of the junction left unmatched. Germline V gene sequence: CDR1 MNHNS, CDR2 SASEGT. This CDR3 is built from 15 residues. CDR3 in DNA: TGTGCCAGCAGTGAATGGGGACAGGGCTCCTACGAGCAGTACTTC. This gives the protein CASSEWGQGSYEQYF.

J is TRBJ2-7 and V is TRBV10-1; possibly TRBD1 or TRBD2 for D (5 bases each). CDR3 size: 15 residues. CDR1 is WNHNN and CDR2 is SYGVQD in the germline V gene (reference sequence). Trimming removed 0 bases at V and 3 bases at J, with 12 bases between. CDR3 amino acids: CASSESGQEDYEQYF. Here the CDR3 DNA reads TGCGCCAGCAGTGAGTCGGGGCAGGAGGACTACGAGCAGTACTTC.